This T cell receptor beta chain came from a study of shared clonotypes between healthy human individuals. Germline V gene sequence: CDR1 GTSNPN, CDR2 SVGIG (reference sequence). Trimming shortened V by 5 bases and J by 1 base, and 11 bases separated the two germline ends. The CDR3 totals 13 residues. Genomic DNA, for the unsorted samples, came from tens of millions of PBMCs. Study-level results: Represented genetic and exposure-history diversity was restricted by having few donors.

A word on this clone: Its antigen is as yet unknown.

PCR replicates performed on unsorted PBMC used approximately 0.3 ug DNA, 28,000 or so T cell genomes. The repertoire was sequenced with immunoSEQ multiplex PCR; TCRdb's copy has only in-frame clones and lacks some. The table lists more than 450,000 clones, around 79% of them singletons, with 13% in the top ten. The clonotype was recovered from a woman aged 40-49 years in good health. Some clones in this sample may be carry-over from other donors' samples. Sequences were obtained from PBMCs. This chain links TRBV30 with TRBJ1-1, with a possible D match to TRBD1 (6 bases). The CDR3 region has the DNA TGTGCCTGGGCCGGACAGTCGAACACTGAAGCTTTCTTT. Amino acids: CAWAGQSNTEAFF.